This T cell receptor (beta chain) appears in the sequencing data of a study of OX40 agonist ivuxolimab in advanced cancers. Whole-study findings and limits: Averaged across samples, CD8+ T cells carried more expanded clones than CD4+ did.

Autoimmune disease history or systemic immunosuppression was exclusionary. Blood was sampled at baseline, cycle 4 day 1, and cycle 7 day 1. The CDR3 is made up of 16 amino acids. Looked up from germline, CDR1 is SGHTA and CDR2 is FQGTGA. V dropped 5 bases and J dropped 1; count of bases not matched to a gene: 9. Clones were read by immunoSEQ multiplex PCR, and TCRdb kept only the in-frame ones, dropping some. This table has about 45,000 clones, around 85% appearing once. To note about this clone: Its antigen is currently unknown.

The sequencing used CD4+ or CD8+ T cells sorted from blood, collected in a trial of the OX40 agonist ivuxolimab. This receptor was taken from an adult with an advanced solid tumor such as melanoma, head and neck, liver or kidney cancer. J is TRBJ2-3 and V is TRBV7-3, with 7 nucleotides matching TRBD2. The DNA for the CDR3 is TGTGCCAGCAGCCGGGCCATGAGCGGGGGCACAGATACGCAGTATTTT. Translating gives CASSRAMSGGTDTQYF.